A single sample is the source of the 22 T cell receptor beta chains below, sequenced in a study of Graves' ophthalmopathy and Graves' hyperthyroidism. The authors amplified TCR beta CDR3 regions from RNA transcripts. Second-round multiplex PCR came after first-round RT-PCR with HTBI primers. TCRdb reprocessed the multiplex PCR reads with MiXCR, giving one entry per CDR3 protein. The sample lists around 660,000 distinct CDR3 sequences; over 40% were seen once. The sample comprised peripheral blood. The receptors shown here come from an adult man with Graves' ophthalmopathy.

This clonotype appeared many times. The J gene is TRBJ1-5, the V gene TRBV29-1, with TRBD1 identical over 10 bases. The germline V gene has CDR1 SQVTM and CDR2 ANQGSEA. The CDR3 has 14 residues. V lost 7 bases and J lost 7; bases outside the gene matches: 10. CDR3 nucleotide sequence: TGCAGCGCTGTGACAGGGGGCGACGGGCAGCCCCAGCATTTT. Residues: CSAVTGGDGQPQHF.

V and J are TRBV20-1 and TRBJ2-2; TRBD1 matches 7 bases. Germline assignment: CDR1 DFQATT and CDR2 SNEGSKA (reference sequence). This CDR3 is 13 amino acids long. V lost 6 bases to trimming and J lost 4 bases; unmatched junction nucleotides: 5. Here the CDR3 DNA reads TGCAGTGCCCCGGCAGGGGGCACCGGGGAGCTGTTTTTT. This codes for CSAPAGGTGELFF.

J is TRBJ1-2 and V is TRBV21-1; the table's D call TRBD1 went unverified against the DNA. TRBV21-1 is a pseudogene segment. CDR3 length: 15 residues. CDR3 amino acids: CASSTTGSVNYGYTF. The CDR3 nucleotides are TGTGCCAGCAGCACTACAGGGTCGGTTAACTATGGCTACACCTTC.

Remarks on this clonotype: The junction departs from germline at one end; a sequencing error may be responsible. Written as DNA, the CDR3 is TGTGCCAGCTCACCTCCGGAAGGGGTCAGGGGCTACACCTTC. Encoded protein: CASSPPEGVRGYTF. This sequence joins TRBV10-2 and TRBJ1-2; D is perhaps TRBD1 (5 bases). CDR1 WSHSY and CDR2 SAAADI come from the germline V gene. This CDR3 contains 14 residues.

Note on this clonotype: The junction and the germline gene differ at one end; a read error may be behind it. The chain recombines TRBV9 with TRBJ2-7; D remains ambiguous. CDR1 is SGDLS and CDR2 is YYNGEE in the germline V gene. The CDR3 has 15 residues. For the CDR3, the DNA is TGCGCCAGCAGCCAAGAACCCGCAGGTACGATCGAGCAGTACTTC. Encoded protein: CASSQEPAGTIEQYF.

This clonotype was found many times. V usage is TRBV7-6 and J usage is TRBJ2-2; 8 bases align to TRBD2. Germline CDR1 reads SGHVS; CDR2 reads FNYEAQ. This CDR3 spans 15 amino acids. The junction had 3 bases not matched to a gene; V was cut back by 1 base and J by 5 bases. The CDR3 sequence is CASSLVASGTGELFF. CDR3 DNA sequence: TGTGCCAGCAGCTTAGTGGCTAGCGGGACCGGGGAGCTGTTTTTT.

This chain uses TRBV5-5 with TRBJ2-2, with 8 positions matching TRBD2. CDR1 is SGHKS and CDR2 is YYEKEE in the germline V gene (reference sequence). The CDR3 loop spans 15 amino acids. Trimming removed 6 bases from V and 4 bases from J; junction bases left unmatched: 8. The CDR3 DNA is TGTGCCAGCAACCCGAGCGGGGGTGCCACCGGGGAGCTGTTTTTT. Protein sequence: CASNPSGGATGELFF.

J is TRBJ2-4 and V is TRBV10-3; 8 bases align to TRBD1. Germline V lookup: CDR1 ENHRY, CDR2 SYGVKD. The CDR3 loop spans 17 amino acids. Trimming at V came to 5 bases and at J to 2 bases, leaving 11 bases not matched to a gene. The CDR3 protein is CAISRAGQGTTKNIQYF. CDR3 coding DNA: TGTGCCATCAGTCGGGCTGGACAGGGAACAACCAAAAACATTCAGTACTTC.

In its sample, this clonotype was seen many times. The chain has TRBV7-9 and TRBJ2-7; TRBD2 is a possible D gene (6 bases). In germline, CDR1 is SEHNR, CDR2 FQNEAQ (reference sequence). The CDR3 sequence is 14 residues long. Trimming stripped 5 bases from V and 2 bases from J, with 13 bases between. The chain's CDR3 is CASSLRDLAYEQYF. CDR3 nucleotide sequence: TGTGCCAGCAGCCTCCGGGACTTAGCCTACGAGCAGTACTTC.

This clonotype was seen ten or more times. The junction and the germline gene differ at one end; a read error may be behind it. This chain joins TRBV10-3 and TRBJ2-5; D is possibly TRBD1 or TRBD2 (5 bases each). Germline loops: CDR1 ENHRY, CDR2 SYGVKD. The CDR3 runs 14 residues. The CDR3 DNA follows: TGTGCCAGCAGTTACACGGGACGCCAAGAGACCCAGTACTTC. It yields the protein CASSYTGRQETQYF.

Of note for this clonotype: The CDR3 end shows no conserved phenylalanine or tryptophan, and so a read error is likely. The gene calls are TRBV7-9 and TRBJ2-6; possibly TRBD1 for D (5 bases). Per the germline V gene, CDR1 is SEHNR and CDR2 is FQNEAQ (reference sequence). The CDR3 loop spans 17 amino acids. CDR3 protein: CASSFGQGFSGANVLTV. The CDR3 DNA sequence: TGCGCCAGCAGCTTCGGTCAGGGATTCTCTGGAGCCAACGTCCTGACTGTC.

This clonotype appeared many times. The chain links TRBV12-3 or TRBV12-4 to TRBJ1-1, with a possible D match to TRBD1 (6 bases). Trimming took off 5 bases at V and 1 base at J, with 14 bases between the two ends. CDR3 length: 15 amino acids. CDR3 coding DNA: TGTGCCAGCAGTCTGTACGGACAGCAGAACACTGAAGCTTTCTTT. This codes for CASSLYGQQNTEAFF.

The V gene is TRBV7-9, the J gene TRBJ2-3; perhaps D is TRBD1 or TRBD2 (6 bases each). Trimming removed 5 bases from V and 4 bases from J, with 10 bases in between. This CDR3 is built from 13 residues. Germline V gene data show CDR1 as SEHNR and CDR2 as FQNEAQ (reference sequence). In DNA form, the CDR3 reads TGTGCCAGCAGCCACAGGGAGGCAGATACGCAGTATTTT. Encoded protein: CASSHREADTQYF.

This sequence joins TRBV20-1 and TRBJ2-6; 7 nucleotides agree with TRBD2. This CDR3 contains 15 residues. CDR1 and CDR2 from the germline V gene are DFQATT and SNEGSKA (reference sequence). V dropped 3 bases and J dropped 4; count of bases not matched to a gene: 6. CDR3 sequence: CSARARELGANVLTF. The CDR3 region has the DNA TGCAGTGCTAGGGCGCGGGAGCTCGGGGCCAACGTCCTGACTTTC.

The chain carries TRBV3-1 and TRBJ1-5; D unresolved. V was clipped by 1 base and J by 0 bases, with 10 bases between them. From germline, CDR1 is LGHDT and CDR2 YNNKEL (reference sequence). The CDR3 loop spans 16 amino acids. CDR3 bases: TGTGCCAGCAGCCAAGGCAGGTCCTATAGCAATCAGCCCCAGCATTTT. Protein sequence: CASSQGRSYSNQPQHF.

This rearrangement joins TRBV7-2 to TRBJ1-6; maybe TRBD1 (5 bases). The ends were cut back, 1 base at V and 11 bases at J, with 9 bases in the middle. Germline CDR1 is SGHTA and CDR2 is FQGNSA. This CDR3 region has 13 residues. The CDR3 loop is CASSLDGGAPLHF. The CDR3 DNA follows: TGTGCCAGCAGCTTAGATGGGGGGGCACCCCTCCACTTT.

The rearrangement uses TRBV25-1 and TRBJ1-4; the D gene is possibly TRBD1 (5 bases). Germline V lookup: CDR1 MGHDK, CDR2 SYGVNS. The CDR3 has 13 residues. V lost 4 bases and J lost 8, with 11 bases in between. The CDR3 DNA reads TGTGCCAGCAGTGTGGGACTAGCGGAAAAACTGTTTTTT. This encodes CASSVGLAEKLFF.

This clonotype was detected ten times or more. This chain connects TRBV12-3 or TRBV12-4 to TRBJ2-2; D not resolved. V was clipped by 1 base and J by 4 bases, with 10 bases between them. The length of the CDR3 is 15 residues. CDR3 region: CASSLVATGTGELFF. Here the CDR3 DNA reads TGTGCCAGCAGTTTAGTCGCTACCGGCACCGGGGAGCTGTTTTTT.

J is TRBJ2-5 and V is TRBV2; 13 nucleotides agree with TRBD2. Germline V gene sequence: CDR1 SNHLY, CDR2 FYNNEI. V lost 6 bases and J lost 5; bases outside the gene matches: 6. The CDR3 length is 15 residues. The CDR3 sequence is CASRRTSGRGETQYF. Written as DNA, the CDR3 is TGTGCCAGCAGGCGGACTAGCGGGAGAGGGGAGACCCAGTACTTC.

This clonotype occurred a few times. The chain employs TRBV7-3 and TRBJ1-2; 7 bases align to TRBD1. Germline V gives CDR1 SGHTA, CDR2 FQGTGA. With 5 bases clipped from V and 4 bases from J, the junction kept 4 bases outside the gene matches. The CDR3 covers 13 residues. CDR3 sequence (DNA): TGTGCCAGCAGCCCCAGACAGGGCTATGGCTACACCTTC. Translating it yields CASSPRQGYGYTF.

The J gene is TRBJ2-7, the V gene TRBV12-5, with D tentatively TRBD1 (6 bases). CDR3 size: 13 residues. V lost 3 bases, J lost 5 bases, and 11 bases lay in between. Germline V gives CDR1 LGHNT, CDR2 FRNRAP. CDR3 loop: CASGFWTVNEQYF. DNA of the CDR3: TGTGCTAGTGGTTTCTGGACAGTGAACGAGCAGTACTTC. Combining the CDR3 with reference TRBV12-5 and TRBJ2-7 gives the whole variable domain DARVTQTPRHKVTEMGQEVTMRCQPILGHNTVFWYRQTMMQGLELLAYFRNRAPLDDSGMPKDRFSAEMPDATLATLKIQPSEPRDSAVYFCASGFWTVNEQYFGPGTRLTVT.

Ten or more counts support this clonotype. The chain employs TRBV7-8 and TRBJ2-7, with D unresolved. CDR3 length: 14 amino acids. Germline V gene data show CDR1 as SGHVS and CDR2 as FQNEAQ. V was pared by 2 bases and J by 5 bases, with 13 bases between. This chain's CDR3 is CASSLYHNFDEQYF. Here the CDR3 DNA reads TGTGCCAGCAGCTTATACCACAATTTCGACGAGCAGTACTTC.